The present T cell receptor (beta chain) was sequenced within a study of blood T cell repertoires in COVID-19. At the level of the study: COVID-19 samples from acute and convalescent phases originated in the United States, Italy and Spain.

Methods used by the authors: Amplification of reference gene primers provided the estimated nucleated cell counts. Assay used: immunoSEQ multiplex PCR; TCRdb lists only in-frame clones, some missing. V, J and clone size derive from that table, while D and trimming were established from the DNA sequence. This sample has fewer than 200,000 clones, with approximately 90% found just once. CDR1 and CDR2 from the germline V gene are SGHRS and YFSETQ. The CDR3 sequence is 14 residues long. Trimming removed 5 bases from V and 2 bases from J; junction bases left unmatched: 4. Sequencing was performed on peripheral blood. The receptor's source is a man aged 40-50 years with active or convalescent COVID-19. The chain recombines TRBV5-1 with TRBJ2-1, with 7 bases fitting TRBD2. CDR3 nucleotides: TGCGCCAGCAGTCTGGCGGGGGCCTACAATGAGCAGTTCTTC. Translation gives CASSLAGAYNEQFF.